This TCR beta chain was obtained from a study of blood T cell repertoires in COVID-19. As for the study in general: Some COVID-19 samples were acute and others convalescent; all came from the United States, Italy and Spain.

Per the study methods: Estimates of nucleated cell counts were drawn from the amplification of reference gene primers. Generated by immunoSEQ multiplex PCR, the TCRdb table keeps only in-frame clones and is missing some. From that table come the V and J calls and clone size; the DNA was used to work out D and trimming. The table records 70,000 or so clones, under 85% of them present only once. The CDR3 length is 15 residues. Germline-derived CDR1 and CDR2 are ENHRY and SYGVKD. The junction had 3 bases not matched to a gene; V was cut back by 2 bases and J by 9 bases. Source material: peripheral blood. This sequence originates from a man aged 55 to 70 with COVID-19, enrolled during active disease. V gene TRBV10-3 combines with J gene TRBJ2-2, with 13 bases lining up with TRBD2. The CDR3 sequence is CAISEPGTSGRELFF. CDR3 DNA: TGTGCCATCAGTGAGCCGGGGACTAGCGGGAGGGAGCTGTTTTTT.